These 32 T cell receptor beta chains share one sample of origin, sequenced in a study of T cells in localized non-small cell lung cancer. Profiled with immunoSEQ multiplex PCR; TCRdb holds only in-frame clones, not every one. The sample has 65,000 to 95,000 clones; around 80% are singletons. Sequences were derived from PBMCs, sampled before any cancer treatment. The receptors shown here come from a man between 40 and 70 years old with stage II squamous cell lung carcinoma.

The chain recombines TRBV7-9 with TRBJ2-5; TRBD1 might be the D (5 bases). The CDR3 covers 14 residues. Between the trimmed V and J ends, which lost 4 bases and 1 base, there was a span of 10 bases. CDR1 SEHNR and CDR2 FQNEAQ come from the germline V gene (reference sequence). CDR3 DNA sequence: TGTGCCAGCAGCTACGACAGTTTCCAAGAGACCCAGTACTTC. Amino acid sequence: CASSYDSFQETQYF.

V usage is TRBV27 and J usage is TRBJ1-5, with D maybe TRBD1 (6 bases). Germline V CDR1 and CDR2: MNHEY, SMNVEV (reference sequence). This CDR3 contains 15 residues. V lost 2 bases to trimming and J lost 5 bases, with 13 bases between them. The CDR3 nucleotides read TGTGCCAGCAGTTTACCCTGGACAGAAGATCAGCCCCAGCATTTT. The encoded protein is CASSLPWTEDQPQHF.

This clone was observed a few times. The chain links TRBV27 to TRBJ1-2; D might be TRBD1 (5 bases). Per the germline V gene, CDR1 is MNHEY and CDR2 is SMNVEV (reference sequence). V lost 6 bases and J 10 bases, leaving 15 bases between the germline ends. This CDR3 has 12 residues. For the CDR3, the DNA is TGTGCCAGCAGGGGTCCCGGGGACGTCTACACCTTC. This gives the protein CASRGPGDVYTF.

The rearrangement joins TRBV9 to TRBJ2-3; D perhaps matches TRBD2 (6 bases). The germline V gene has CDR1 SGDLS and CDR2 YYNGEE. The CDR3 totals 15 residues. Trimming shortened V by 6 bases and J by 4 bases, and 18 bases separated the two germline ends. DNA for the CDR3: TGTGCCAGCACTCCCGGCGAAGGAGGGTCAGATACGCAGTATTTT. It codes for CASTPGEGGSDTQYF.

CDR3 sequence reads: CASSSPDRGIGGTEAFF. The CDR3 DNA reads as TGTGCCAGCAGCTCACCGGACAGGGGGATTGGGGGCACTGAAGCTTTCTTT. V gene TRBV7-2 combines with J gene TRBJ1-1; 10 bases line up with TRBD1. With 4 bases clipped from V and 4 bases from J, the junction kept 12 bases outside the gene matches. CDR3 length: 17 residues. Germline loops: CDR1 SGHTA, CDR2 FQGNSA.

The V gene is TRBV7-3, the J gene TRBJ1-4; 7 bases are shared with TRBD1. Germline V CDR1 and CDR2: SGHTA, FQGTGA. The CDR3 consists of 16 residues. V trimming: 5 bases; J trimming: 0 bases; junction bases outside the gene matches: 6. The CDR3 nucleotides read TGTGCCAGCAGCCTCCCCGACAGGGCAACTAATGAAAAACTGTTTTTT. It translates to CASSLPDRATNEKLFF.

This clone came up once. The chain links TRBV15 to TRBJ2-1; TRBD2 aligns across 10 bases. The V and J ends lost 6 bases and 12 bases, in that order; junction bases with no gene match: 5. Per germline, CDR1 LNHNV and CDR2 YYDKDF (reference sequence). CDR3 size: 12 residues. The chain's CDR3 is CATRTIAGGQFF. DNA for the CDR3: TGTGCCACCAGAACGATAGCGGGAGGGCAGTTCTTC. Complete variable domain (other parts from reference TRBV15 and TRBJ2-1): DAMVIQNPRYQVTQFGKPVTLSCSQTLNHNVMYWYQQKSSQAPKLLFHYYDKDFNNEADTPDNFQSRRPNTSFCFLDIRSPGLGDTAMYLCATRTIAGGQFFGPGTRLTVL.

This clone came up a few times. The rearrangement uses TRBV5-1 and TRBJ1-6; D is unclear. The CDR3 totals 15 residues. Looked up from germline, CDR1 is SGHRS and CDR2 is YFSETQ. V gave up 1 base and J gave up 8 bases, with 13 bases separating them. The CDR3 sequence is CASSLSRGGDSPLHF. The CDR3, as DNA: TGCGCCAGCAGCTTGAGTCGCGGTGGGGATTCACCCCTCCACTTT.

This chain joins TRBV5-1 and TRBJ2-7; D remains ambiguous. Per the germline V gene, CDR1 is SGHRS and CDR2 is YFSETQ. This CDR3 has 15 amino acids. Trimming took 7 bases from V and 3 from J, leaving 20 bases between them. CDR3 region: CASSNSISPSYEQYF. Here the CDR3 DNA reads TGCGCCAGCTCGAACAGCATTTCCCCCAGCTACGAGCAGTACTTC.

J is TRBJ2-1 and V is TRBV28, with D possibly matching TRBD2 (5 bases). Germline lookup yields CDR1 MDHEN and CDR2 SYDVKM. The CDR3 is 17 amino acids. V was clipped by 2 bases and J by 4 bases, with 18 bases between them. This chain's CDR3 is CASSLGIGTRRYNEQFF. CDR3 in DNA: TGTGCCAGCAGTTTAGGTATAGGAACTAGACGATACAATGAGCAGTTCTTC.

The CDR3: CASTNDQGLGEKLFF. CDR3 bases: TGTGCCAGCACCAACGACCAGGGCCTGGGTGAAAAACTGTTTTTT. V gene TRBV2 combines with J gene TRBJ1-4, with D possibly being TRBD1 (5 bases). This CDR3 spans 15 amino acids. Deletions cut 7 bases from V and 7 bases from J, with 19 bases between. The V gene's germline CDR1 is SNHLY and CDR2 FYNNEI. The full variable domain, its missing parts supplied by reference TRBV2 and TRBJ1-4, is EPEVTQTPSHQVTQMGQEVILRCVPISNHLYFYWYRQILGQKVEFLVSFYNNEISEKSEIFDDQFSVERPDGSNFTLKIRSTKLEDSAMYFCASTNDQGLGEKLFFGSGTQLSVL.

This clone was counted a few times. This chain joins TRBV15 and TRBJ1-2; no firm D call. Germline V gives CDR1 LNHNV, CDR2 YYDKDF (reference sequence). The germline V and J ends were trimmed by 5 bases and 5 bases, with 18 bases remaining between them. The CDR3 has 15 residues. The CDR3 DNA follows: TGTGCCACCAGCCCTGACACCCGCAGGTCATATGGCTACACCTTC. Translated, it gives CATSPDTRRSYGYTF. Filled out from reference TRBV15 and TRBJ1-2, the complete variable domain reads DAMVIQNPRYQVTQFGKPVTLSCSQTLNHNVMYWYQQKSSQAPKLLFHYYDKDFNNEADTPDNFQSRRPNTSFCFLDIRSPGLGDTAMYLCATSPDTRRSYGYTFGSGTRLTVV.

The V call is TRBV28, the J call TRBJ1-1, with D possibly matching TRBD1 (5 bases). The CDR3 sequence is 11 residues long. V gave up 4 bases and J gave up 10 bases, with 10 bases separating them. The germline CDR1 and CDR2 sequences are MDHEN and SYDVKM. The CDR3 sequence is CASSSTVLAFF. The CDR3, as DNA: TGTGCCAGCAGTTCGACAGTTTTAGCTTTCTTT.

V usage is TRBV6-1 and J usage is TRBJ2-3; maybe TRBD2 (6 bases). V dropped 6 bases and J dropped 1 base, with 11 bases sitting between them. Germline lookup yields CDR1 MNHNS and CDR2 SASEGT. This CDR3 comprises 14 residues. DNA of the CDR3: TGTGCCAGCAGCACGGGACTGGGCACAGATACGCAGTATTTT. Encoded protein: CASSTGLGTDTQYF.

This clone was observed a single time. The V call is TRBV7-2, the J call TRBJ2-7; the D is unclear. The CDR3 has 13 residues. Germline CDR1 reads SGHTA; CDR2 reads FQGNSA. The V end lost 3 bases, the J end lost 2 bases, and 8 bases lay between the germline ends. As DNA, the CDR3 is TGTGCCAGCAGCTTCCGCCCTACCTACGAGCAGTACTTC. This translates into CASSFRPTYEQYF.

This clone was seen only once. Here the CDR3 reads CASSKMPRYDNEQFF. DNA for the CDR3: TGTGCCAGCAGCAAAATGCCACGCTATGACAATGAGCAGTTCTTC. This chain connects TRBV21-1 to TRBJ2-1; the D call TRBD2 from the table was never checked on the DNA. TRBV21-1 is recorded as a pseudogene. The CDR3 length is 15 residues.

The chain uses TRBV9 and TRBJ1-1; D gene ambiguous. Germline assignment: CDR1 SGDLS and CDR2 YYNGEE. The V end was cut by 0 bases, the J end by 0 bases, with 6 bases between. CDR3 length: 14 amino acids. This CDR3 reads CASSVVEMNTEAFF. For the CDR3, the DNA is TGTGCCAGCAGCGTAGTGGAGATGAACACTGAAGCTTTCTTT.

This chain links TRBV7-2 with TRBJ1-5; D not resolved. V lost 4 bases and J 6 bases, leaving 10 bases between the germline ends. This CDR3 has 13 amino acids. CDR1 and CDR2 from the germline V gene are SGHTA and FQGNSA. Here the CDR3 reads CASSSGGIQPQHF. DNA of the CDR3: TGTGCCAGCAGCTCGGGAGGGATTCAGCCCCAGCATTTT.

The CDR3 coding sequence is TGTGCCAGCGGGAGGGGGGCTAGCTCCTACAATGAGCAGTTCTTC. Translated, it gives CASGRGASSYNEQFF. The chain has TRBV2 and TRBJ2-1; D might be TRBD2 (7 bases). Germline loops: CDR1 SNHLY, CDR2 FYNNEI. The CDR3 consists of 15 residues. The V and J ends lost 8 bases and 0 bases respectively, with 14 bases between them.

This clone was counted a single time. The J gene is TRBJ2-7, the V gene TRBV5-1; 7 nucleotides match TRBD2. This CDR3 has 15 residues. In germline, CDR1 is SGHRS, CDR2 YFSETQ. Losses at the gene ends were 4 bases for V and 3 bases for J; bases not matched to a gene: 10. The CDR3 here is CASSPARGSFYEQYF. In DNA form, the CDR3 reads TGCGCCAGCAGCCCTGCTCGCGGGAGTTTCTACGAGCAGTACTTC.

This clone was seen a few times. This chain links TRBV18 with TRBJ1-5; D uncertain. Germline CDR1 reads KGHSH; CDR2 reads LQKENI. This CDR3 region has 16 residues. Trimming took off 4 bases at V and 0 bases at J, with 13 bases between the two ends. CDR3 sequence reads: CASSLGGLFSNQPQHF. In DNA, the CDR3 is TGTGCCAGCTCACTTGGAGGGCTCTTTAGCAATCAGCCCCAGCATTTT.

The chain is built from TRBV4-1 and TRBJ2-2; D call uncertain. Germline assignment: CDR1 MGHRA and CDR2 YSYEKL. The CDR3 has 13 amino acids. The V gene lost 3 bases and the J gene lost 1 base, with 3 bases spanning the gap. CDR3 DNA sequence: TGCGCCAGCAGCCAGCTGAACACCGGGGAGCTGTTTTTT. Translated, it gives CASSQLNTGELFF.

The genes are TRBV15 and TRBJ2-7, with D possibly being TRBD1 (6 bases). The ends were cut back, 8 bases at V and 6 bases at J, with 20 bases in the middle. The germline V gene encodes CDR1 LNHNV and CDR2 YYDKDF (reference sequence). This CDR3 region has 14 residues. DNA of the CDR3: TGTGCCACCGCTTTTCAGGGGCTACGGGGCGAGCAGTACTTC. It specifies CATAFQGLRGEQYF. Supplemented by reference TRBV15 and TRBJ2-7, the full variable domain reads DAMVIQNPRYQVTQFGKPVTLSCSQTLNHNVMYWYQQKSSQAPKLLFHYYDKDFNNEADTPDNFQSRRPNTSFCFLDIRSPGLGDTAMYLCATAFQGLRGEQYFGPGTRLTVT.

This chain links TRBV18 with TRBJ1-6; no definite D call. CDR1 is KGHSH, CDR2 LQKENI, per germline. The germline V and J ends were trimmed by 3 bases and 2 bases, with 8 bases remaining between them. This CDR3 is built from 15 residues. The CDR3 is CASSPGLTYNSPLHF. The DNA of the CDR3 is TGTGCCAGCTCACCCGGCCTGACCTATAATTCACCCCTCCACTTT.

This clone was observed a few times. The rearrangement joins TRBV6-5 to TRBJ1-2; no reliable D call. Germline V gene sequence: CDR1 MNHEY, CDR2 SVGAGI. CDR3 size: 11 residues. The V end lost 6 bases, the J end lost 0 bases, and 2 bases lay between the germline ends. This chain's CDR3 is CASSTNYGYTF. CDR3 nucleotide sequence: TGTGCCAGCAGCACTAACTATGGCTACACCTTC.

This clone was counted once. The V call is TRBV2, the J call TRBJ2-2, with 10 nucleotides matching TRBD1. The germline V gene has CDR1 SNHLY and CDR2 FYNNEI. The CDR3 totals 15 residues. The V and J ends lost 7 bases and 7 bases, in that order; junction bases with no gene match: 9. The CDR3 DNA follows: TGTGCCAGCACCATGACAGGGGGCGCCGGCGGGGAGCTGTTTTTT. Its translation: CASTMTGGAGGELFF.

This CDR3 reads CASSLVATSTDTQYF. CDR3 coding DNA: TGTGCCAGCAGCTTGGTGGCAACTAGCACAGATACGCAGTATTTT. The rearrangement uses TRBV5-4 and TRBJ2-3; D is uncertain. There are 15 residues in the CDR3. The V end lost 0 bases, the J end lost 0 bases, and 8 bases lay between the germline ends. Germline-derived CDR1 and CDR2 are SGHNT and YYREEE (reference sequence).

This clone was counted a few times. The CDR3 here is CASSGVNTEAFF. In nucleotides, the CDR3 is TGTGCCAGCTCAGGTGTGAACACTGAAGCTTTCTTT. The genes are TRBV18 and TRBJ1-1; D remains unclear. This CDR3 spans 12 amino acids. Germline V lookup: CDR1 KGHSH, CDR2 LQKENI. Trimming stripped 5 bases from V and 0 bases from J, with 4 bases between.

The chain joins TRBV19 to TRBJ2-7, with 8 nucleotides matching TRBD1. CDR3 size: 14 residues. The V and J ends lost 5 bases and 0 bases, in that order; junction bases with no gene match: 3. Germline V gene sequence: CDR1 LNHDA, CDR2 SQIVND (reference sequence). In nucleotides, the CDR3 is TGTGCCAGTAGTTCCACAGGGGGCTCCTACGAGCAGTACTTC. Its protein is CASSSTGGSYEQYF.

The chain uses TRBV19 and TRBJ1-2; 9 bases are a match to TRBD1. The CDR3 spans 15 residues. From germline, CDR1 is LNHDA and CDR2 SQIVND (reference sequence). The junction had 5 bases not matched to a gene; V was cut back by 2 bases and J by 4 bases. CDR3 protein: CASSIWGQGTYGYTF. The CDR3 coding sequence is TGTGCCAGTAGTATATGGGGACAGGGCACCTATGGCTACACCTTC.

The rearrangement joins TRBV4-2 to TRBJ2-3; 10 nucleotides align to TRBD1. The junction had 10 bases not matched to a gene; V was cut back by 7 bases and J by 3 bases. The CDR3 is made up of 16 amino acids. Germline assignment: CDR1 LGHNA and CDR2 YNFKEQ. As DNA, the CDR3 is TGTGCCAGCACACGGAACCCGGGACAGGGGACAGATACGCAGTATTTT. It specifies CASTRNPGQGTDTQYF.

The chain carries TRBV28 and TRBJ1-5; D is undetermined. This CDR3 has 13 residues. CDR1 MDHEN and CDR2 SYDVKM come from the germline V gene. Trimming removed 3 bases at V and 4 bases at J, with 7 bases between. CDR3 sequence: CASSFGGNQPQHF. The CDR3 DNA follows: TGTGCCAGCAGTTTTGGCGGGAATCAGCCCCAGCATTTT.